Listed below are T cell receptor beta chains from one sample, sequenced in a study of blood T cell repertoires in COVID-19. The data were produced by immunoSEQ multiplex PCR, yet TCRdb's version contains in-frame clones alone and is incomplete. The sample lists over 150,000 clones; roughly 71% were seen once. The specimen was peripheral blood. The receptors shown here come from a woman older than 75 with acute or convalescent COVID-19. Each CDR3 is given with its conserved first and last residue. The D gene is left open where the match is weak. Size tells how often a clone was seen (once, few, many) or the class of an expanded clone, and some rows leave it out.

CDR3: CASSRGQGGPEAFF
DNA: TGTGCCAGCAGCCGGGGACAGGGAGGTCCCGAAGCTTTCTTT
D: TRBD1
V: TRBV7-6
J: TRBJ1-1
size: .

CDR3: CASARTEADTQYF
DNA: TGTGCTAGTGCTCGAACCGAGGCAGATACGCAGTATTTT
D: .
V: TRBV12-5
J: TRBJ2-3
size: .

CDR3: CAWSADRNTGELFF
DNA: TGTGCCTGGAGCGCCGACAGGAACACCGGGGAGCTGTTTTTT
D: .
V: TRBV30
J: TRBJ2-2
size: .

CDR3: CASSPGNTGPGLHGYTF
DNA: TGTGCCAGCAGCCCAGGGAACACAGGCCCTGGGCTCCATGGCTACACCTTC
D: .
V: TRBV7-3
J: TRBJ1-2
size: .

CDR3: CASSLLGTSGIINEQYF
DNA: TGTGCCAGCAGCTTACTCGGGACTAGCGGGATCATCAACGAGCAGTACTTC
D: TRBD2
V: TRBV7-9
J: TRBJ2-7
size: .

CDR3: CAISIGGSQETQYF
DNA: TGTGCCATCAGCATAGGAGGGAGCCAAGAGACCCAGTACTTC
D: .
V: TRBV10-3
J: TRBJ2-5
size: .

CDR3: CASSPWGGRTDTQYF
DNA: TGTGCCAGCAGTCCCTGGGGGGGGCGCACAGATACGCAGTATTTT
D: .
V: TRBV6-2/TRBV6-3
J: TRBJ2-3
size: few

CDR3: CSVAAGSNQPQHF
DNA: TGCAGCGTTGCGGCAGGGTCCAATCAGCCCCAGCATTTT
D: .
V: TRBV29-1
J: TRBJ1-5
size: .

CDR3: CASSYLGTENNQPQHF
DNA: TGTGCCAGCAGTTACCTCGGGACAGAAAATAATCAGCCCCAGCATTTT
D: TRBD1
V: TRBV6-2/TRBV6-3
J: TRBJ1-5
size: .

CDR3: CASSREGSGEQYF
DNA: TGTGCCAGCTCCCGTGAGGGATCGGGCGAGCAGTACTTC
D: .
V: TRBV18
J: TRBJ2-7
size: .

CDR3: CASSEARTPSAKNIQYF
DNA: TGTGCCAGCAGTGAAGCGAGGACACCTTCAGCCAAAAACATTCAGTACTTC
D: .
V: TRBV2
J: TRBJ2-4
size: .

CDR3: CSVGDYGEQYF
DNA: TGCAGCGTTGGGGACTATGGCGAGCAGTACTTC
D: TRBD2
V: TRBV29-1
J: TRBJ2-7
size: once

CDR3: CASSLELAGTYNEQFF
DNA: TGTGCCAGCAGCTTGGAACTAGCGGGGACGTACAATGAGCAGTTCTTC
D: TRBD2
V: TRBV5-6
J: TRBJ2-1
size: .

CDR3: CASTIQGVGVEQYF
DNA: TGTGCCAGCACCATCCAGGGCGTTGGGGTTGAGCAGTACTTC
D: .
V: TRBV7-8
J: TRBJ2-7
size: .

CDR3: CASSASRGAGELFF
DNA: TGTGCCAGCAGCGCGAGCAGGGGCGCTGGGGAGCTGTTTTTT
D: .
V: TRBV7-2
J: TRBJ2-2
size: .

CDR3: CASSSGQGTHIQETQYF
DNA: TGTGCCAGCAGCTCGGGACAGGGGACCCATATCCAAGAGACCCAGTACTTC
D: TRBD1
V: TRBV7-9
J: TRBJ2-5
size: .

CDR3: CASSQPWTEQYF
DNA: TGTGCCAGTAGTCAACCATGGACAGAGCAGTACTTC
D: .
V: TRBV19
J: TRBJ2-7
size: .

CDR3: CASSIGDSGANVLTF
DNA: TGTGCCAGCAGCATTGGAGATTCTGGGGCCAACGTCCTGACTTTC
D: .
V: TRBV9
J: TRBJ2-6
size: .

CDR3: CATGGRQHEKLFF
DNA: TGTGCCACAGGAGGCAGACAACATGAAAAACTGTTTTTT
D: .
V: TRBV27
J: TRBJ1-4
size: .

CDR3: CASSRGDATNEKLFF
DNA: TGTGCCAGCAGCCGAGGAGATGCAACTAATGAAAAACTGTTTTTT
D: .
V: TRBV7-9
J: TRBJ1-4
size: .

CDR3: CASKGYQETQYF
DNA: TGTGCCAGCAAGGGGTACCAAGAGACCCAGTACTTC
D: .
V: TRBV2
J: TRBJ2-5
size: .

CDR3: CASSFTRGTDTQYF
DNA: TGTGCCAGCAGCTTTACCCGGGGCACAGATACGCAGTATTTT
D: .
V: TRBV7-2
J: TRBJ2-3
size: .

CDR3: CAWGAGSSSYVLTF
DNA: TGTGCCTGGGGGGCGGGGTCCTCCTCATACGTCCTGACTTTC
D: .
V: TRBV30
J: TRBJ2-6
size: .

CDR3: CASSPLTSGFANTGELFF
DNA: TGTGCCAGCAGCCCCCTGACTAGCGGATTCGCGAACACCGGGGAGCTGTTTTTT
D: TRBD2
V: TRBV5-4
J: TRBJ2-2
size: many

CDR3: CASSYGSIGAGELFF
DNA: TGTGCCAGCAGTTACGGCAGTATAGGGGCCGGGGAGCTGTTTTTT
D: .
V: TRBV6-2/TRBV6-3
J: TRBJ2-2
size: .

CDR3: CASSRRGQDTEAFF
DNA: TGTGCCAGCAGTCGCAGGGGGCAGGACACTGAAGCTTTCTTT
D: TRBD1
V: TRBV4-2
J: TRBJ1-1
size: .

CDR3: CAWSVLGGSQPQHF
DNA: TGTGCCTGGAGTGTACTAGGGGGCAGTCAGCCCCAGCATTTT
D: TRBD1
V: TRBV30
J: TRBJ1-5
size: .

CDR3: CASSRIAGGAYEQYF
DNA: TGTGCCAGCAGCCGAATAGCGGGGGGCGCGTACGAGCAGTACTTC
D: TRBD2
V: TRBV3-1/TRBV3-2
J: TRBJ2-7
size: .

CDR3: CASSLTRGRDSPLHF
DNA: TGTGCCAGCAGCTTAACCAGGGGACGGGATTCACCCCTCCACTTT
D: .
V: TRBV7-3
J: TRBJ1-6
size: .

CDR3: CASSLKEGVNEQFF
DNA: TGTGCCAGCAGCTTAAAGGAGGGTGTGAATGAGCAGTTCTTC
D: .
V: TRBV11-3
J: TRBJ2-1
size: few

CDR3: CASSVGGWGTVGTDTQYF
DNA: TGTGCCAGCAGCGTAGGGGGATGGGGGACAGTGGGGACAGATACGCAGTATTTT
D: TRBD1
V: TRBV9
J: TRBJ2-3
size: .

CDR3: CSVGSLTGTTNYGYTF
DNA: TGCAGCGTTGGCTCTCTCACAGGGACGACTAACTATGGCTACACCTTC
D: .
V: TRBV29-1
J: TRBJ1-2
size: few

CDR3: CASSPRGDTQETQYF
DNA: TGTGCCAGCAGCCCACGGGGGGACACCCAAGAGACCCAGTACTTC
D: .
V: TRBV4-2
J: TRBJ2-5
size: .

CDR3: CASSLVDVQSNYGYTF
DNA: TGCGCCAGCAGCTTGGTAGATGTACAGTCTAACTATGGCTACACCTTC
D: .
V: TRBV5-1
J: TRBJ1-2
size: .

CDR3: CASSPAGQGYEQYF
DNA: TGTGCCAGCAGCCCGGCTGGACAGGGCTACGAGCAGTACTTC
D: TRBD1
V: TRBV9
J: TRBJ2-7
size: .

CDR3: CASSFGALNQPQHF
DNA: TGTGCCAGCAGCTTTGGGGCTCTGAATCAGCCCCAGCATTTT
D: .
V: TRBV7-8
J: TRBJ1-5
size: once